Reported below is one TCR beta chain. The sample comes from a study of T cell changes during pregnancy in multiple sclerosis. TCRdb keeps only in-frame clones here, not all; method: immunoSEQ multiplex PCR. This sample has roughly 57,000 clones, with about 90% found just once. The CDR3 spans 15 residues. From germline, CDR1 is SGHNT and CDR2 YYREEE (reference sequence). The V and J ends lost 4 bases and 4 bases, in that order; junction bases with no gene match: 8. The chain carries TRBV5-4 and TRBJ1-3; 7 nucleotides align to TRBD1. Sample: CD4+ T cells from peripheral blood mononuclear cells, taken after pregnancy. The receptor's source is a female donor with multiple sclerosis, enrolled in a pregnancy study. CDR3 residues: CASSHAGTAGNTIYF. CDR3 sequence (DNA): TGTGCCAGCAGCCACGCCGGGACAGCGGGAAACACCATATATTTT.